This passage covers 19 T cell receptor beta chains from one sample sequenced in a study of T cell changes during pregnancy in multiple sclerosis (dated by TCRdb to the late 2010s). The library was built by means of the immunoSEQ multiplex PCR assay. The table was pulled from immuneACCESS by TCRdb, which kept in-frame rearrangements only. Such tables lose some clones; where checked, under half of the loss comes from unresolved V genes, and the rest has no known cause. The sample records around 25,000 clones, around 85% of which are singletons. The top ten hold roughly 14% of the sample. Sequencing was performed on CD8+ T cells from peripheral blood mononuclear cells, taken in the first trimester of pregnancy. The receptors derive from a female donor in good health, enrolled as a control in a pregnancy study.

The V gene is TRBV7-2, the J gene TRBJ1-2; 9 bases match TRBD1. Germline V lookup: CDR1 SGHTA, CDR2 FQGNSA. This CDR3 has 15 residues. After removal of 5 bases from V and 2 bases from J, the junction contained 6 bases not matched to a gene. The CDR3 reads CASSRTGAQNYGYTF. The CDR3, as DNA: TGTGCCAGCAGCAGGACAGGGGCCCAAAACTATGGCTACACCTTC.

The rearrangement uses TRBV5-1 and TRBJ2-3; 7 bases are shared with TRBD1. The length of the CDR3 is 16 residues. V shed 0 bases and J 2 bases; nucleotides not matched to a gene: 6. Germline assignment: CDR1 SGHRS and CDR2 YFSETQ. The DNA for the CDR3 is TGCGCCAGCAGCTTGGATGCAGGGGGTTACACAGATACGCAGTATTTT. Amino acid sequence: CASSLDAGGYTDTQYF.

The chain uses TRBV12-5 and TRBJ1-1, with a tentative D call TRBD1 (6 bases). CDR3 length: 15 residues. Trimming pared 3 bases from V and 5 bases from J, leaving 16 bases between. Germline V CDR1 and CDR2: LGHNT, FRNRAP. CDR3: CASGFFTGYDTEAFF. The CDR3 coding sequence is TGTGCTAGTGGTTTTTTCACAGGGTATGATACTGAAGCTTTCTTT. Supplemented by reference TRBV12-5 and TRBJ1-1, the full variable domain reads DARVTQTPRHKVTEMGQEVTMRCQPILGHNTVFWYRQTMMQGLELLAYFRNRAPLDDSGMPKDRFSAEMPDATLATLKIQPSEPRDSAVYFCASGFFTGYDTEAFFGQGTRLTVV.

This clone was counted a single time. The rearrangement uses TRBV5-1 and TRBJ2-2; a possible D gene is TRBD2 (5 bases). The V end was cut by 0 bases, the J end by 2 bases, with 11 bases between. The CDR3 is 16 amino acids. CDR1 SGHRS and CDR2 YFSETQ come from the germline V gene. The CDR3 sequence: CASSLDGVGNTGELFF. The CDR3 nucleotides are TGCGCCAGCAGCTTGGACGGGGTGGGAAACACCGGGGAGCTGTTTTTT.

The chain couples TRBV4-1 to TRBJ2-7, with 9 bases lining up with TRBD2. Germline V gives CDR1 MGHRA, CDR2 YSYEKL. This CDR3 spans 16 amino acids. With V trimmed by 2 bases and J by 5 bases, 10 bases remained unmatched. DNA of the CDR3: TGCGCCAGCAGCCAATCGCCTGGGACTAGCATCGACGAGCAGTACTTC. This sequence encodes CASSQSPGTSIDEQYF.

V and J are TRBV10-3 and TRBJ1-3; TRBD1 matches at 9 bases. This CDR3 contains 16 residues. Unmatched junction bases numbered 4, after V lost 4 bases and J lost 0 bases. Germline V CDR1 and CDR2: ENHRY, SYGVKD. In DNA form, the CDR3 reads TGTGCCATCAGTGGGACAGGGGAGGCCTCTGGAAACACCATATATTTT. Its protein product is CAISGTGEASGNTIYF.

This clone was detected a few times. The CDR3 reads CASSSPDGLTEAFF. In nucleotides, the CDR3 is TGTGCCAGCAGCTCCCCTGATGGCCTCACTGAAGCTTTCTTT. This chain links TRBV9 with TRBJ1-1; no definite D call. The germline V and J ends were trimmed by 4 bases and 4 bases, with 14 bases remaining between them. The CDR3 consists of 14 residues. Per the germline V gene, CDR1 is SGDLS and CDR2 is YYNGEE.

The genes are TRBV4-2 and TRBJ1-2; D may be TRBD1 (6 bases). This CDR3 is built from 15 residues. Per germline, CDR1 LGHNA and CDR2 YNFKEQ. With 0 bases removed from V and 4 bases from J, the gap between germline ends came to 12 bases. The CDR3 spells CASSQEDSSSYGYTF. In DNA, the CDR3 is TGTGCCAGCAGCCAAGAGGACAGCTCTTCCTATGGCTACACCTTC.

V is TRBV7-6 and J is TRBJ2-1, with 9 bases identical to TRBD2. The CDR3 is 15 residues long. After removal of 2 bases from V and 7 bases from J, the junction contained 6 bases not matched to a gene. The germline gives CDR1 SGHVS, CDR2 FNYEAQ. The chain's CDR3 is CASSLSGGRRNEQFF. Here the CDR3 DNA reads TGTGCCAGCAGCTTAAGCGGGGGGAGGAGAAATGAGCAGTTCTTC.

This chain connects TRBV27 to TRBJ1-2; D is possibly TRBD1 (6 bases). Trimming shortened V by 5 bases and J by 4 bases, and 17 bases separated the two germline ends. There are 15 residues in the CDR3. CDR1 MNHEY and CDR2 SMNVEV come from the germline V gene (reference sequence). CDR3 region: CASSPRDRSSYGYTF. CDR3 nucleotides: TGTGCCAGCAGTCCTAGAGACAGGAGCAGCTATGGCTACACCTTC.

V usage is TRBV7-2 and J usage is TRBJ2-5; 16 nucleotides line up with TRBD2. The CDR3 totals 17 residues. J lost 5 bases, V lost 4 bases, and 7 bases had no gene match. Germline V lookup: CDR1 SGHTA, CDR2 FQGNSA. This CDR3 is CASSYGTSGGAGETQYF. CDR3 DNA: TGTGCCAGCAGCTACGGGACTAGCGGGGGGGCCGGTGAGACCCAGTACTTC.

The V call is TRBV9, the J call TRBJ2-3; 8 bases line up with TRBD2. The V and J ends lost 0 bases and 2 bases, in that order; junction bases with no gene match: 2. The V gene's germline CDR1 is SGDLS and CDR2 YYNGEE. The CDR3 is made up of 15 amino acids. This CDR3 is CASSVAGGDTDTQYF. For the CDR3, the DNA is TGTGCCAGCAGCGTAGCGGGGGGGGACACAGATACGCAGTATTTT.

This chain joins TRBV27 and TRBJ1-1; 9 bases are shared with TRBD1. V trimming: 8 bases; J trimming: 11 bases; junction bases outside the gene matches: 18. Germline V gene lookup returns CDR1 MNHEY and CDR2 SMNVEV (reference sequence). The CDR3 extends over 15 amino acids. CDR3 residues: CASFFPDRGDRRAFF. CDR3 coding DNA: TGTGCCAGCTTTTTCCCGGACAGGGGTGATCGGCGGGCTTTCTTT.

The chain combines TRBV5-1 with TRBJ1-6, with 9 positions matching TRBD1. Germline loops: CDR1 SGHRS, CDR2 YFSETQ. The CDR3 sequence is 16 residues long. V shed 0 bases and J 10 bases; nucleotides not matched to a gene: 8. The CDR3, as DNA: TGCGCCAGCAGCTTGGTAGGGACAGGGCTTAGCTCACCCCTCCACTTT. This sequence encodes CASSLVGTGLSSPLHF. The whole variable domain, filled in from reference TRBV5-1 and TRBJ1-6, reads KAGVTQTPRYLIKTRGQQVTLSCSPISGHRSVSWYQQTPGQGLQFLFEYFSETQRNKGNFPGRFSGRQFSNSRSEMNVSTLELGDSALYLCASSLVGTGLSSPLHFGNGTRLTVT.

This sequence joins TRBV7-4 and TRBJ1-1, with 7 nucleotides matching TRBD1. CDR3 size: 18 residues. The ends lost 5 bases at V and 1 base at J; junction bases unmatched: 16. CDR1 is SGHVT and CDR2 is SQSDAQ in the germline V gene. CDR3 nucleotide sequence: TGTGCCAGCAGCCGGGGGGGGAGGGGGCGTTTTTCGAACACTGAAGCTTTCTTT. Translating gives CASSRGGRGRFSNTEAFF. Full variable domain (missing parts from reference TRBV7-4 and TRBJ1-1): GAGVSQSPRYKVAKRGRDVALRCDSISGHVTLYWYRQTLGQGSEVLTYSQSDAQRDKSGRPSGRFSAERPERSVSTLKIQRTEQGDSAVYLCASSRGGRGRFSNTEAFFGQGTRLTVV.

The chain uses TRBV19 and TRBJ1-2, with D perhaps matching TRBD1 (5 bases). Germline V gene data show CDR1 as LNHDA and CDR2 as SQIVND (reference sequence). This CDR3 region has 16 residues. V lost 3 bases to trimming and J lost 7 bases, with 21 bases between them. CDR3 sequence (DNA): TGTGCCAGTAGTATTTACGCTAATCCGCCGGGGGTTGGCTACACCTTC. Translated: CASSIYANPPGVGYTF.

This clone has more than one count but fewer than ten. The rearrangement uses TRBV6-5 and TRBJ1-2; D remains unclear. Germline CDR1 and CDR2: MNHEY and SVGAGI. The CDR3 covers 12 residues. The V end lost 6 bases, the J end lost 9 bases, and 14 bases lay between the germline ends. The CDR3 sequence is CASSRPGRSYTF. The CDR3 DNA reads as TGTGCCAGCAGCCGCCCGGGAAGGAGCTACACCTTC.

The chain has TRBV6-4 and TRBJ1-6; 8 bases fit TRBD1. This CDR3 contains 15 residues. Germline lookup yields CDR1 MRHNA and CDR2 SNTAGT. Trimming removed 2 bases from V and 13 bases from J; junction bases left unmatched: 10. In DNA form, the CDR3 reads TGTGCCAGCAGTGACGATCCAAGCGGACAGGGCCCCCTCCACTTT. Translated, it gives CASSDDPSGQGPLHF.

This clone was seen repeatedly, ten times or more. The chain recombines TRBV6-4 with TRBJ2-1; TRBD2 matches at 9 bases. The CDR3 extends over 14 amino acids. The ends lost 3 bases at V and 7 bases at J; junction bases unmatched: 4. Germline V gene data show CDR1 as MRHNA and CDR2 as SNTAGT. CDR3 nucleotide sequence: TGTGCCAGCAGTGAGGGGCGGGAGGGGAATGAGCAGTTCTTC. Translating it yields CASSEGREGNEQFF.